A single sample gave rise to the 30 T cell receptor beta chains below, sequenced in a study of cytomegalovirus exposure and HLA in healthy donors. Primers included in the PCR were 60 Vbeta and 13 Jbeta primers. TCRdb's table, derived via immunoSEQ multiplex PCR, lists solely in-frame clones and lacks some. The sample has some 130,000 clones, 75% to 90% seen once. The sequenced material came from PBMCs. The receptors originated from a male donor in good health and CMV-seronegative.

The V gene is TRBV5-4, the J gene TRBJ2-2; D not resolved. V gave up 2 bases and J gave up 3 bases, with 11 bases separating them. Looked up from germline, CDR1 is SGHNT and CDR2 is YYREEE (reference sequence). The CDR3 is 15 residues long. CDR3 protein: CASSLISPDTGELFF. In DNA, the CDR3 is TGTGCCAGCAGCTTAATCTCCCCGGACACCGGGGAGCTGTTTTTT.

V gene TRBV7-3 combines with J gene TRBJ2-5; 10 nucleotides align to TRBD2. V dropped 5 bases and J dropped 4; count of bases not matched to a gene: 10. This CDR3 is built from 16 residues. CDR1 and CDR2 (germline): SGHTA, FQGTGA. The CDR3 is CASSQMGAGGRETQYF. The CDR3 bases are TGTGCCAGCAGCCAGATGGGAGCGGGGGGGCGAGAGACCCAGTACTTC.

This sequence joins TRBV9 and TRBJ1-5; TRBD1 might be the D (5 bases). Germline V gene data show CDR1 as SGDLS and CDR2 as YYNGEE. The CDR3 has 13 amino acids. Trimming shortened V by 0 bases and J by 9 bases, and 10 bases separated the two germline ends. The CDR3 sequence: CASSVGGGGPQHF. The CDR3, as DNA: TGTGCCAGCAGCGTAGGCGGGGGAGGGCCCCAGCATTTT.

The chain couples TRBV28 to TRBJ1-1; D remains unclear. The CDR3 spans 16 residues. Germline values: CDR1 MDHEN, CDR2 SYDVKM. V shed 1 base and J shed 0 bases, with 12 bases lying between them. The CDR3 DNA is TGTGCCAGCAGTTTATCGCGGCAAACTTTGAACACTGAAGCTTTCTTT. It codes for CASSLSRQTLNTEAFF.

The genes are TRBV10-3 and TRBJ2-6, with 10 bases identical to TRBD1. J was trimmed by 2 bases and V by 1 base; bases with no gene match: 5. CDR3 length equals 18 residues. The germline gives CDR1 ENHRY, CDR2 SYGVKD. The CDR3 loop is CAISEWDRGSTGANVLTF. The CDR3 DNA sequence: TGTGCCATCAGTGAGTGGGACAGGGGTTCCACTGGGGCCAACGTCCTGACTTTC.

V gene TRBV28 combines with J gene TRBJ2-7, with a possible D match to TRBD1 (6 bases). Trimming pared 7 bases from V and 2 bases from J, leaving 12 bases between. Per the germline V gene, CDR1 is MDHEN and CDR2 is SYDVKM. The CDR3 is 13 amino acids. Here the CDR3 reads CASILDRTYEQYF. In DNA, the CDR3 is TGTGCCAGCATTCTGGACAGAACCTACGAGCAGTACTTC.

The rearrangement links TRBV5-1 to TRBJ1-1, with 7 bases aligning to TRBD1. The germline V gene has CDR1 SGHRS and CDR2 YFSETQ. The CDR3 consists of 14 residues. The V and J ends lost 4 bases and 6 bases, in that order; junction bases with no gene match: 9. Here the CDR3 reads CASSTGQAAAEAFF. The CDR3 DNA reads TGCGCCAGCAGCACCGGACAGGCCGCCGCTGAAGCTTTCTTT.

CDR3 in amino acids: CASSLGGGLSSYNSPLHF. The CDR3 region has the DNA TGTGCCAGCAGCTTAGGTGGAGGGCTAAGCTCCTATAATTCACCCCTCCACTTT. This rearrangement joins TRBV7-9 to TRBJ1-6; no definite D call. The CDR3 runs to 18 residues. Deletions cut 1 base from V and 0 bases from J, with 13 bases between. Germline V lookup: CDR1 SEHNR, CDR2 FQNEAQ (reference sequence).

With respect to this clone: Within the sample, other DNA sequences also encode this same CDR3. The chain employs TRBV6-6 and TRBJ2-3; 9 bases match TRBD2. This CDR3 has 16 residues. Germline V gene lookup returns CDR1 MNHNY and CDR2 SVGAGI (reference sequence). V shed 4 bases and J 3 bases; nucleotides not matched to a gene: 8. The CDR3 spells CASSFPVSGRTDTQYF. CDR3 bases: TGTGCCAGCAGTTTCCCTGTTAGCGGGAGAACAGATACGCAGTATTTT.

The genes are TRBV7-9 and TRBJ2-7; maybe TRBD1 (6 bases). The CDR3 contains 14 residues. V was shortened by 0 bases and J by 3 bases, with 9 bases between the two germline ends. Germline V gene sequence: CDR1 SEHNR, CDR2 FQNEAQ (reference sequence). CDR3 nucleotides: TGTGCCAGCAGCTTAGCCGAGGACAGCTACGAGCAGTACTTC. It codes for CASSLAEDSYEQYF.

In this sample, this clone turned up once. The chain carries TRBV27 and TRBJ1-1, with D perhaps matching TRBD1 (5 bases). Trimming removed 4 bases from V and 3 bases from J, with 15 bases in between. CDR3 length equals 15 residues. Germline V gene lookup returns CDR1 MNHEY and CDR2 SMNVEV (reference sequence). Written as DNA, the CDR3 is TGTGCCAGCAGTTCCCACTGGACGGGGGACACTGAAGCTTTCTTT. It specifies CASSSHWTGDTEAFF.

The rearrangement joins TRBV5-1 to TRBJ2-5; 8 nucleotides match TRBD1. This CDR3 contains 16 residues. From germline, CDR1 is SGHRS and CDR2 YFSETQ. V was clipped by 2 bases and J by 5 bases; unmatched bases: 11. The CDR3 is CASSLPTGAGGETQYF. CDR3 nucleotides: TGCGCCAGCAGCTTACCGACAGGGGCAGGTGGGGAGACCCAGTACTTC.

The genes are TRBV7-2 and TRBJ2-3; D gene uncertain. Per germline, CDR1 SGHTA and CDR2 FQGNSA. This CDR3 region has 14 residues. V dropped 0 bases and J dropped 3 bases, with 7 bases sitting between them. CDR3 sequence reads: CASSLAGSTDTQYF. In nucleotides, the CDR3 is TGTGCCAGCAGCTTAGCGGGCTCGACAGATACGCAGTATTTT. The full variable domain, completed using reference TRBV7-2 and TRBJ2-3, is GAGVSQSPSNKVTEKGKDVELRCDPISGHTALYWYRQSLGQGLEFLIYFQGNSAPDKSGLPSDRFSAERTGGSVSTLTIQRTQQEDSAVYLCASSLAGSTDTQYFGPGTRLTVL.

The chain employs TRBV29-1 and TRBJ1-2; D is ambiguous. The CDR3 runs 11 residues. V was trimmed by 4 bases and J by 6 bases, leaving 9 bases between them. CDR1 SQVTM and CDR2 ANQGSEA come from the germline V gene. The CDR3 is CSVGERDGYTF. DNA for the CDR3: TGCAGCGTTGGGGAGAGAGATGGCTACACCTTC.

This chain connects TRBV5-5 to TRBJ2-3; 10 bases are a match to TRBD1. V was pared by 4 bases and J by 2 bases, with 7 bases of the junction left unmatched. Germline V lookup: CDR1 SGHKS, CDR2 YYEKEE (reference sequence). The CDR3 extends over 16 amino acids. The CDR3 protein is CASSPRDRGITDTQYF. The DNA for the CDR3 is TGTGCCAGCAGCCCGCGGGACAGGGGCATCACAGATACGCAGTATTTT.

This clone was counted between two and nine times. This chain uses TRBV2 with TRBJ2-2, with 8 bases that match TRBD1. V shed 3 bases, J shed 3 bases, and the junction held 0 bases outside the gene matches. Germline V gene sequence: CDR1 SNHLY, CDR2 FYNNEI. This CDR3 has 14 amino acids. CDR3 loop: CASSDRGHTGELFF. The CDR3, as DNA: TGTGCCAGCAGTGACAGGGGGCACACCGGGGAGCTGTTTTTT.

The V gene is TRBV10-3, the J gene TRBJ2-1, with a possible D match to TRBD1 (5 bases). The germline V and J ends were trimmed by 4 bases and 10 bases, with 11 bases remaining between them. Germline V lookup: CDR1 ENHRY, CDR2 SYGVKD. The CDR3 is 12 residues long. CDR3 sequence: CAISAGFREQFF. As DNA, the CDR3 is TGTGCCATCAGTGCAGGGTTTCGCGAGCAGTTCTTC.

The gene calls are TRBV5-1 and TRBJ1-2; 9 nucleotides line up with TRBD1. V dropped 4 bases and J dropped 4; count of bases not matched to a gene: 11. Germline assignment: CDR1 SGHRS and CDR2 YFSETQ. This CDR3 has 16 residues. In DNA, the CDR3 is TGCGCCAGCAGCCCACGTCCCGGGACAGGGTCCTATGGCTACACCTTC. This encodes CASSPRPGTGSYGYTF.

In its sample, this clone was seen once. The chain links TRBV28 to TRBJ1-1; TRBD1 is a possible D gene (5 bases). There are 13 residues in the CDR3. CDR1 MDHEN and CDR2 SYDVKM come from the germline V gene. V was pared by 3 bases and J by 4 bases, with 9 bases between. The CDR3 sequence is CASSLGGGTEAFF. The CDR3 nucleotides read TGTGCCAGCAGTTTGGGGGGAGGCACTGAAGCTTTCTTT.

V and J are TRBV30 and TRBJ2-7; possible D gene TRBD2, 6 bases. The CDR3 consists of 13 residues. Trimming shortened V by 1 base and J by 2 bases, and 9 bases separated the two germline ends. CDR1 is GTSNPN, CDR2 SVGIG, per germline (reference sequence). The chain's CDR3 is CAWSGGGTYEQYF. In nucleotides, the CDR3 is TGTGCCTGGAGTGGGGGCGGGACCTACGAGCAGTACTTC. Variable domain in full (rest from reference TRBV30 and TRBJ2-7): SQTIHQWPATLVQPVGSPLSLECTVEGTSNPNLYWYRQAAGRGLQLLFYSVGIGQISSEVPQNLSASRPQDRQFILSSKKLLLSDSGFYLCAWSGGGTYEQYFGPGTRLTVT.

This clone showed up just a few times. V usage is TRBV19 and J usage is TRBJ1-1; possible D gene TRBD1, 5 bases. V was clipped by 7 bases and J by 2 bases, with 17 bases between them. Per germline, CDR1 LNHDA and CDR2 SQIVND (reference sequence). The CDR3 has 15 amino acids. As DNA, the CDR3 is TGTGCCAGTACGGGGTGGGGGGTGGAAAACACTGAAGCTTTCTTT. Translated, it gives CASTGWGVENTEAFF.

This rearrangement joins TRBV5-1 to TRBJ2-7; tentative D call: TRBD2 (6 bases). Germline V CDR1 and CDR2: SGHRS, YFSETQ. With 0 bases removed from V and 6 bases from J, the gap between germline ends came to 13 bases. The CDR3 is made up of 14 amino acids. The CDR3: CASSLDGGEGEQYF. In DNA form, the CDR3 reads TGCGCCAGCAGCTTGGATGGAGGGGAAGGCGAGCAGTACTTC.

The V and J genes are TRBV7-9 and TRBJ2-7; D possibly corresponds to TRBD2 (6 bases). The V gene lost 5 bases and the J gene lost 3 bases, with 17 bases spanning the gap. Per germline, CDR1 SEHNR and CDR2 FQNEAQ (reference sequence). The CDR3 runs to 15 residues. DNA of the CDR3: TGTGCCAGCAGCCGGCGGGACGGAAACTTCTACGAGCAGTACTTC. It is translated as CASSRRDGNFYEQYF.

The chain combines TRBV7-9 with TRBJ2-5; 9 positions agree with TRBD1. Germline CDR1 and CDR2: SEHNR and FQNEAQ (reference sequence). This CDR3 is 15 amino acids long. The junction had 7 bases not matched to a gene; V was cut back by 5 bases and J by 3 bases. Written as DNA, the CDR3 is TGTGCCAGCAGCCACACCGGGGACAGGGAAGAGACCCAGTACTTC. This translates into CASSHTGDREETQYF.

The chain is built from TRBV27 and TRBJ2-2; 7 bases are shared with TRBD1. The V gene's germline CDR1 is MNHEY and CDR2 SMNVEV (reference sequence). The CDR3 is 15 residues long. J lost 0 bases, V lost 3 bases, and 1 base had no gene match. CDR3 in amino acids: CASSFQGANTGELFF. CDR3 nucleotides: TGTGCCAGCAGTTTCCAGGGGGCGAACACCGGGGAGCTGTTTTTT.

This chain uses TRBV28 with TRBJ2-7; the D gene is possibly TRBD1 (5 bases). The CDR3 is made up of 16 amino acids. The germline gives CDR1 MDHEN, CDR2 SYDVKM. The V and J ends lost 5 bases and 1 base respectively, with 18 bases between them. CDR3 DNA: TGTGCCAGCAGTATGTCTACCGTGAAGGGGTCCTACGAGCAGTACTTC. This encodes CASSMSTVKGSYEQYF.

The chain couples TRBV11-3 to TRBJ2-1; 7 bases agree with TRBD2. Germline V gives CDR1 SGHNT, CDR2 YENEEA. V gave up 1 base and J gave up 5 bases; unmatched junction bases: 17. The CDR3 runs to 19 residues. The CDR3 nucleotides are TGTGCCAGCAGCTTAGGTGAGGGTATACTAGCGCGGAACAACAATGAGCAGTTCTTC. This codes for CASSLGEGILARNNNEQFF.

The count of this clone is one. An end of the junction differs from the germline gene, which may be a read error. The V call is TRBV7-9, the J call TRBJ2-7; TRBD2 agrees at 13 bases. CDR1 SEHNR and CDR2 FQNEAQ come from the germline V gene (reference sequence). The CDR3 length is 16 residues. The CDR3, as DNA: TGTTCCAGCAGCTTCTGGACTAGCGGGAGCTCCTACGAGCAGTACTTC. It yields the protein CSSSFWTSGSSYEQYF.

The chain joins TRBV9 to TRBJ2-7; D is perhaps TRBD1 (6 bases). The CDR3 length is 16 residues. CDR1 is SGDLS and CDR2 is YYNGEE in the germline V gene. V was pared by 0 bases and J by 2 bases, with 15 bases between. CDR3 in amino acids: CASSVETDRSTYEQYF. The DNA of the CDR3 is TGTGCCAGCAGCGTAGAGACGGACAGAAGCACCTACGAGCAGTACTTC.

The CDR3 bases are TGTGCCTGGACCTCGGGGGTAGCTGGAAATGAGCAGTTCTTC. This encodes CAWTSGVAGNEQFF. The gene calls are TRBV30 and TRBJ2-1; the D gene is possibly TRBD2 (6 bases). V was clipped by 4 bases and J by 7 bases, with 17 bases between them. Looked up from germline, CDR1 is GTSNPN and CDR2 is SVGIG (reference sequence). CDR3 length: 14 residues.